The 11 T cell receptor beta chains given below trace back to one sample, sequenced in a study of T cell responses to AZD1222 COVID-19 vaccine listed by TCRdb under 2021. This sample's time point label indicates: about 28 days (+/-7) after the second vaccine dose. To prepare the library, the immunoSEQ multiplex PCR assay was applied. TCRdb limited this immuneACCESS table to in-frame rearrangements with V and J called. A share of clones is missing; checked studies link under half to unresolved V genes, and the rest is unexplained. For this sample the table gives 180,000 or so clones, of which about nine tenths were detected only once. Less than 2.5% of the sample belongs to the ten largest clones. Specimen: peripheral blood, collected 28 days after the second AZD1222 dose. These receptors originate from an adult who received the AZD1222 COVID-19 vaccine.

V and J are TRBV6-2 or TRBV6-3 and TRBJ1-2, with 12 bases identical to TRBD1. The germline gives CDR1 MNHEY, CDR2 SVGEGT. V lost 8 bases to trimming and J lost 5 bases; unmatched junction nucleotides: 6. The CDR3 runs to 14 residues. The chain's CDR3 is CASGPGQGAYGYTF. CDR3 in DNA: TGTGCCAGCGGCCCGGGACAGGGGGCTTATGGCTACACCTTC.

V is TRBV4-3 and J is TRBJ1-3; D is unclear. This CDR3 is 15 amino acids long. The V end was cut by 0 bases, the J end by 2 bases, with 8 bases between. Germline-derived CDR1 and CDR2 are LGHNA and YSLEER. The CDR3 sequence is CASSQDPGAGNTIYF. In DNA, the CDR3 is TGCGCCAGCAGCCAAGATCCAGGCGCTGGAAACACCATATATTTT.

The genes are TRBV10-3 and TRBJ1-1, with TRBD1 identical over 10 bases. Germline loops: CDR1 ENHRY, CDR2 SYGVKD. The CDR3 contains 14 residues. After removal of 7 bases from V and 1 base from J, the junction contained 3 bases not matched to a gene. The CDR3 reads CAITRDRGNTEAFF. For the CDR3, the DNA is TGTGCCATCACCAGGGACAGGGGGAACACTGAAGCTTTCTTT.

J is TRBJ2-7 and V is TRBV6-5; TRBD1 matches 10 bases. Germline V lookup: CDR1 MNHEY, CDR2 SVGAGI. V lost 6 bases and J lost 2; bases outside the gene matches: 4. The CDR3 runs 14 residues. The CDR3 loop is CASRWGQGTYEQYF. The CDR3, as DNA: TGTGCCAGCAGGTGGGGACAGGGGACCTACGAGCAGTACTTC.

The CDR3: CASSSQRDGIQYF. CDR3 coding DNA: TGTGCCAGCAGTTCCCAGCGGGATGGCATTCAGTACTTC. The chain uses TRBV6-4 and TRBJ2-4; 7 nucleotides line up with TRBD2. Trimming removed 5 bases from V and 9 bases from J; junction bases left unmatched: 7. CDR1 is MRHNA and CDR2 is SNTAGT in the germline V gene. CDR3 length equals 13 residues.

This clone was detected once. The J gene is TRBJ2-3, the V gene TRBV5-6; 7 positions match TRBD1. V was pared by 4 bases and J by 6 bases, with 8 bases of the junction left unmatched. The CDR3 consists of 14 residues. Germline-derived CDR1 and CDR2 are SGHDT and YYEEEE. The CDR3 coding sequence is TGTGCCAGCAGCCGGGACAGTGCAACCGATACGCAGTATTTT. Protein: CASSRDSATDTQYF.

The chain joins TRBV7-9 to TRBJ2-7, with D uncertain. This CDR3 region has 14 residues. The V end lost 2 bases, the J end lost 6 bases, and 14 bases lay between the germline ends. Germline lookup yields CDR1 SEHNR and CDR2 FQNEAQ (reference sequence). CDR3 residues: CASSLPTSPSEQYF. As DNA, the CDR3 is TGTGCCAGCAGCTTACCCACGTCCCCCTCCGAGCAGTACTTC.

The genes are TRBV7-6 and TRBJ1-1, with a possible D match to TRBD1 (5 bases). CDR3 size: 15 residues. Germline-derived CDR1 and CDR2 are SGHVS and FNYEAQ. Trimming left V 5 bases short and J 1 base short, with 14 bases between. The CDR3 region has the DNA TGTGCCAGCAGCCATGGCCGGGGGAGGAACACTGAAGCTTTCTTT. This translates into CASSHGRGRNTEAFF.

The rearrangement uses TRBV5-8 and TRBJ2-1, with 12 nucleotides matching TRBD2. Trimming cost V 2 bases and J 8 bases; bases outside gene matches: 5. The CDR3 has 15 residues. The germline CDR1 and CDR2 sequences are SGHTS and YDEGEE. The CDR3: CASSFQLAGGYEQFF. DNA for the CDR3: TGTGCCAGCAGCTTCCAACTAGCGGGAGGATATGAGCAGTTCTTC.

V is TRBV18 and J is TRBJ1-5; D remains unclear. Trimming took off 1 base at V and 5 bases at J, with 9 bases between the two ends. Germline assignment: CDR1 KGHSH and CDR2 LQKENI. This CDR3 is built from 14 residues. In nucleotides, the CDR3 is TGTGCCAGCTCACCACAGGGAAGGGATCAGCCCCAGCATTTT. This codes for CASSPQGRDQPQHF.

This rearrangement joins TRBV30 to TRBJ1-6, with D uncertain. V lost 7 bases, J lost 11 bases, and 9 bases lay in between. The V gene's germline CDR1 is GTSNPN and CDR2 SVGIG (reference sequence). CDR3 size: 10 residues. The CDR3 region is CALGGAPLHF. DNA of the CDR3: TGTGCCTTAGGCGGGGCACCCCTCCACTTT.